The entry that follows covers one T cell receptor beta chain sequence. The data were taken from a study of blood T cell repertoires in COVID-19. V lost 6 bases, J lost 4 bases, and 21 bases lay in between. CDR3 length equals 16 residues. Germline V gene sequence: CDR1 LGHDT, CDR2 YNNKEL (reference sequence). TCRdb's copy holds only in-frame clones and misses some; the assay was immunoSEQ multiplex PCR. Of approximately 52,000 clones listed, 80% to 95% are singletons. The clonotype was recovered from a middle-aged man with active COVID-19. Sequencing input: peripheral blood. The chain joins TRBV3-1 (or the pseudogene TRBV3-2) to TRBJ2-5, with D possibly matching TRBD2 (7 bases). As DNA, the CDR3 is TGTGCCAGCAGGACCAGTGGGGGGGCGCAGGGAGAGACCCAGTACTTC. Protein product: CASRTSGGAQGETQYF.